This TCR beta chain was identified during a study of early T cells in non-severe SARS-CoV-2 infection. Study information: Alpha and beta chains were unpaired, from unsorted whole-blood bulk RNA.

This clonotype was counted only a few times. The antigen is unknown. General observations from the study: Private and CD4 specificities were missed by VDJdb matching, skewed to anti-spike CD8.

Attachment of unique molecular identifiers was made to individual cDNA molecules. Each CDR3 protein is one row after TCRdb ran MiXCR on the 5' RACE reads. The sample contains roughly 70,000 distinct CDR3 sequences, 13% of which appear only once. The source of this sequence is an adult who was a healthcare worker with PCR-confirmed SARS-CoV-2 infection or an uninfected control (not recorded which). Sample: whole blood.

CDR3 sequence reads: CSASTTMNTEAFF. CDR3 sequence (DNA): TGCAGTGCCAGCACGACAATGAACACTGAAGCTTTCTTT. This sequence joins TRBV20-1 and TRBJ1-1; D uncertain. CDR3 length equals 13 residues. The germline V gene has CDR1 DFQATT and CDR2 SNEGSKA (reference sequence). Trimming pared 6 bases from V and 0 bases from J, leaving 11 bases between.